This entry concerns a single TCR beta chain. Each participant's cohort was designated according to participant-reported clinical history. The germline V gene has CDR1 ENHRY and CDR2 SYGVKD. V dropped 5 bases and J dropped 4; count of bases not matched to a gene: 4. This CDR3 comprises 14 residues. This sample was included in a study of blood T cell repertoires in COVID-19. Study overall: Samples came from the United States, Italy and Spain, spanning acute and convalescent COVID-19.

How the authors handled the data: Using reference gene primer amplification, nucleated cell counts were estimated. Sequenced by immunoSEQ multiplex PCR; TCRdb stores in-frame clones only, minus some. D and trimming were read from the DNA, whereas the V and J calls and clone size are those reported in that table. The sample has 300,000 or so clones, 86% seen once. The sample taken for sequencing was PBMCs or T cells enriched from blood (not recorded which). The rearrangement uses TRBV10-3 and TRBJ2-1; 8 bases agree with TRBD1. This receptor was taken from a woman between 18 and 29 years old who had recovered from COVID-19. The CDR3 loop is CAISSGTGYNEQFF. CDR3 DNA: TGTGCCATCAGTTCCGGGACAGGTTACAATGAGCAGTTCTTC.